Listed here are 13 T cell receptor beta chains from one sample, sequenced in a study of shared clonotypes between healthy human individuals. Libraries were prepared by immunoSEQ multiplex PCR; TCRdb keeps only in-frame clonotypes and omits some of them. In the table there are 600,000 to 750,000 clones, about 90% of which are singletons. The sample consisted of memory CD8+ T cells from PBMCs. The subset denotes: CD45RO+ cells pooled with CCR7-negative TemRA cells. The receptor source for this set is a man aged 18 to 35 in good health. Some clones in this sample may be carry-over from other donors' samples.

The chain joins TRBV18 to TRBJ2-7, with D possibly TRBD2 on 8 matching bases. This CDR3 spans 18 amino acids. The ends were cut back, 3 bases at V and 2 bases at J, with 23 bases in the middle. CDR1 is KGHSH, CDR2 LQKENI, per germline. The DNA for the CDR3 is TGTGCCAGCTCACCCGAGGGGGCTGCTAGCGGGCTAGCCTACGAGCAGTACTTC. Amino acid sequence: CASSPEGAASGLAYEQYF.

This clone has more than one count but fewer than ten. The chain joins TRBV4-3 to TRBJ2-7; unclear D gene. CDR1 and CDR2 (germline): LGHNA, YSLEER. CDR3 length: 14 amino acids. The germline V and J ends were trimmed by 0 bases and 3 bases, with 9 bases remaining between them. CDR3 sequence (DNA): TGCGCCAGCAGCCAAGACAGGAGCTTCTACGAGCAGTACTTC. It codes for CASSQDRSFYEQYF.

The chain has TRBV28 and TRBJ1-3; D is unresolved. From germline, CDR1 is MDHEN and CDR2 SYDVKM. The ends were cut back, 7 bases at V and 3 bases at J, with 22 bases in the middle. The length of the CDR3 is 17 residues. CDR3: CASTTLAISEGGNTIYF. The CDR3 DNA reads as TGTGCCAGCACCACCTTGGCTATTTCGGAGGGTGGAAACACCATATATTTT.

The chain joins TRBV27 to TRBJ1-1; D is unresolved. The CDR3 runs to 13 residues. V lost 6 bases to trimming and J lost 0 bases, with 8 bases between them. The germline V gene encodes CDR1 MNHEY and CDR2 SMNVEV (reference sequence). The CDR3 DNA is TGTGCCAGCAGCTTCACCCTGAACACTGAAGCTTTCTTT. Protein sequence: CASSFTLNTEAFF.

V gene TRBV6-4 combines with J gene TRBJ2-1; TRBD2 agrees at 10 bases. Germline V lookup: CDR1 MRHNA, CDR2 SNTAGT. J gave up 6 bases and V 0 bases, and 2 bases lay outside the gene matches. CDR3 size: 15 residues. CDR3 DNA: TGTGCCAGCAGTGACTCAGCGGGAGGGTCCAATGAGCAGTTCTTC. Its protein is CASSDSAGGSNEQFF.

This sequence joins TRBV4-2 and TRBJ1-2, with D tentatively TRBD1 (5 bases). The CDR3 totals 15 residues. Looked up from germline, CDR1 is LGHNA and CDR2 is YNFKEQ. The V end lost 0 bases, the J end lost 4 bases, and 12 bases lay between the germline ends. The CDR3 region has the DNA TGTGCCAGCAGCCAAGAGGGGGTGCCAGCCTATGGCTACACCTTC. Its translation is CASSQEGVPAYGYTF.

This chain's CDR3 is CASSDLAGANEQFF. CDR3 bases: TGTGCCAGCAGTGACCTAGCGGGAGCGAATGAGCAGTTCTTC. J is TRBJ2-1 and V is TRBV28, with 10 bases lining up with TRBD2. This CDR3 has 14 amino acids. Trimming took 5 bases from V and 7 from J; bases not matched to a gene: 5. The germline CDR1 and CDR2 sequences are MDHEN and SYDVKM.

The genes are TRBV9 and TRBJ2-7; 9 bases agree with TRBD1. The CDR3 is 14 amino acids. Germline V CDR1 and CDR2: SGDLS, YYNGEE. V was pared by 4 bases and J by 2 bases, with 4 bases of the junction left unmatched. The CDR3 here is CASSLGQGTYEQYF. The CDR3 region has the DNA TGTGCCAGCAGCTTGGGACAGGGAACCTACGAGCAGTACTTC.

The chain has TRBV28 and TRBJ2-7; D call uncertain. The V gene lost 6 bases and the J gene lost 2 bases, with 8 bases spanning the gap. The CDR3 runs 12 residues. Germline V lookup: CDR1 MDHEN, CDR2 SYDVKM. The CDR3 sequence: CASSTPTYEQYF. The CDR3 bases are TGTGCCAGCAGCACCCCGACCTACGAGCAGTACTTC.

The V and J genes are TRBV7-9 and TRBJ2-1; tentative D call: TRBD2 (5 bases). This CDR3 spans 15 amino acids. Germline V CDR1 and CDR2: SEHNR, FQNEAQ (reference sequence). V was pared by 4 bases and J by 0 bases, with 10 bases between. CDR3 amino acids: CASSSPADSYNEQFF. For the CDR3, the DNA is TGTGCCAGCAGCTCCCCAGCGGACTCCTACAATGAGCAGTTCTTC.

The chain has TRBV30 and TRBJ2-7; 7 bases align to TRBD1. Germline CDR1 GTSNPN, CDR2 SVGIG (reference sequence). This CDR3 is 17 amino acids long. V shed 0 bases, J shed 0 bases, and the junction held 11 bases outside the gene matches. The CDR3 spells CAWSVPFSGGFSYEQYF. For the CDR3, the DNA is TGTGCCTGGAGTGTACCCTTTTCAGGGGGTTTCTCCTACGAGCAGTACTTC.

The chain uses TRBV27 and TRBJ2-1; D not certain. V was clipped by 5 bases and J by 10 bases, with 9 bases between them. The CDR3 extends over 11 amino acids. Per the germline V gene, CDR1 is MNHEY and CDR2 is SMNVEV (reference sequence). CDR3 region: CASSTLGEQFF. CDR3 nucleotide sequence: TGTGCCAGCAGTACACTCGGGGAGCAGTTCTTC.

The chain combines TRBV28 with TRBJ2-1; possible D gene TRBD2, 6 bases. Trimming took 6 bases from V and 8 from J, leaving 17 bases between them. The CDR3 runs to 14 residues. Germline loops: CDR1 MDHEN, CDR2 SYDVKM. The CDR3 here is CASSLQLASYEQFF. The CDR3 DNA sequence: TGTGCCAGCAGCTTACAACTAGCCAGCTATGAGCAGTTCTTC.